This TCR beta chain came from a study of blood T cell repertoires in COVID-19. About the study: Sources were T cells, B-cell-depleted T cells, or PBMCs; the material itself was cDNA or gDNA.

V shed 3 bases, J shed 1 base, and the junction held 4 bases outside the gene matches. The germline gives CDR1 LNHDA, CDR2 SQIVND (reference sequence). CDR3 length equals 15 residues. Original data processing: Estimation of nucleated cell counts relied on the amplification of reference gene primers. Using immunoSEQ multiplex PCR, the repertoire was profiled, and TCRdb retains in-frame clones only, with some absent. That table furnishes V, J and clone size, whereas the DNA furnished D and trimming. Among approximately 410,000 clones listed, 75% to 90% were seen once. This TCR was recovered from a young woman with active or convalescent COVID-19. The J gene is TRBJ2-5, the V gene TRBV19; 8 bases align to TRBD2. Sample: peripheral blood. The CDR3 loop is CASSMGGGLQETQYF. CDR3 DNA sequence: TGTGCCAGTAGTATGGGCGGGGGGCTCCAAGAGACCCAGTACTTC.